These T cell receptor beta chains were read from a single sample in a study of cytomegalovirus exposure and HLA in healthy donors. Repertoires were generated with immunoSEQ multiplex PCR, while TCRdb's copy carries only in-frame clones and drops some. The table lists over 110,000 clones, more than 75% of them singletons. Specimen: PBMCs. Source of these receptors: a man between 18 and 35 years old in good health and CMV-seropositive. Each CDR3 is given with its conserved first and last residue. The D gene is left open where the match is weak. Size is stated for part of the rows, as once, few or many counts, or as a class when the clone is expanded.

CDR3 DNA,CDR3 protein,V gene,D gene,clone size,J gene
TGCGCCAGCAGTGAGTCGGTTAGCAGGGCAGATACGCAGTATTTT,CASSESVSRADTQYF,TRBV10-1,NA,once,TRBJ2-3
TGCGCCAGCAGCCCCGGGTCCACAGATACGCAGTATTTT,CASSPGSTDTQYF,TRBV4-1,NA,NA,TRBJ2-3
TGTGCCAGCAGCTCACTAGCGGGAGGTCCCCCTGAGCAGTTCTTC,CASSSLAGGPPEQFF,TRBV5-4,TRBD2,NA,TRBJ2-1
TGCGCCAGCAGCTTGGCCCAGGCATACGAGCAGTACTTC,CASSLAQAYEQYF,TRBV5-1,NA,NA,TRBJ2-7
TGTGCCAGCAGGAACGGACAGTATCAGCCCCAGCATTTT,CASRNGQYQPQHF,TRBV6-5,NA,NA,TRBJ1-5
TGTGCCAGCAGTCCCCCGGGACTAGCGGGCAATGAGCAGTTCTTC,CASSPPGLAGNEQFF,TRBV6-6,TRBD2,NA,TRBJ2-1
TGTGCCAGCAGAGAGGTCGCTGGAAACACCATATATTTT,CASREVAGNTIYF,TRBV7-3,NA,NA,TRBJ1-3
TGTGCCAGCAGCTTCTCCGGGACTGCTACCTATGGCTACACCTTC,CASSFSGTATYGYTF,TRBV5-6,NA,NA,TRBJ1-2
TGTGCCTGGAGTCTCGACAGTTTCTCCTACGAGCAGTACTTC,CAWSLDSFSYEQYF,TRBV30,NA,NA,TRBJ2-7
TGTGCCAGCAGTTTAGTGGGCCTAGCGGGGGACCTCCAAGAGACCCAGTACTTC,CASSLVGLAGDLQETQYF,TRBV27,TRBD2,NA,TRBJ2-5
TGTGCCAGCAGCTTGTATACAGGGACAGATACGCAGTATTTT,CASSLYTGTDTQYF,TRBV5-6,NA,few,TRBJ2-3
TGTGCCAGCAGCAACAGGGGGCTCAATCAGCCCCAGCATTTT,CASSNRGLNQPQHF,TRBV28,TRBD1,NA,TRBJ1-5
TGTGCCTGCCCAGAACCCTCCGGCTACACCTTC,CACPEPSGYTF,TRBV30,NA,NA,TRBJ1-2
TGTGCCAGCACGGGACAGGGCCTTAGTAATGAAAAACTGTTTTTT,CASTGQGLSNEKLFF,TRBV2,TRBD1,NA,TRBJ1-4
TGTGCCAGCAGCAAGTACACTACCCCCTACGAGCAGTACTTC,CASSKYTTPYEQYF,TRBV21-1,NA,NA,TRBJ2-7
TGCAGCGTTTTGGACACCTACGAGCAGTACTTC,CSVLDTYEQYF,TRBV29-1,NA,NA,TRBJ2-7
TGTGCCAGCAGCTCTCTACGAGGGGGCATAGCCAAAAACATTCAGTACTTC,CASSSLRGGIAKNIQYF,TRBV11-2,TRBD1,NA,TRBJ2-4
TGTGCCAGCAGCTTTTATACAGGGGTGTCCTACGAGCAGTACTTC,CASSFYTGVSYEQYF,TRBV7-2,TRBD1,NA,TRBJ2-7
TGTGCCTGGCGTGGGGGTGGGGGGCAGCCCCAGCATTTT,CAWRGGGGQPQHF,TRBV30,NA,NA,TRBJ1-5
TGTGCCAGCAGCTTAGTGACTTACTACAATGAGCAGTTCTTC,CASSLVTYYNEQFF,TRBV7-9,NA,few,TRBJ2-1
TGTGCCAGCAGTTACCCTAGCGGGACGAACACCGGGGAGCTGTTTTTT,CASSYPSGTNTGELFF,TRBV6-5,TRBD2,NA,TRBJ2-2
TGTGCCAGCTCACCACTCGGACTCTCCGGAGCCAAAAACATTCAGTACTTC,CASSPLGLSGAKNIQYF,TRBV18,NA,NA,TRBJ2-4
TGTGCCTGGAGTGTAAGTCTAGCGGGGCCTCAGGGGCAGTTCTTC,CAWSVSLAGPQGQFF,TRBV30,TRBD2,NA,TRBJ2-1
TGTGCCAGCAGTTCGACAGGGGGCAGTTCCTACGAGCAGTACTTC,CASSSTGGSSYEQYF,TRBV28,TRBD1,NA,TRBJ2-7
TGCGCCAGCAGCCAAGATCGTCAGGACAGCTACGAGCAGTACTTC,CASSQDRQDSYEQYF,TRBV4-1,NA,NA,TRBJ2-7
TGTGCCAGCAGCCAACGGGGAGGAGTAGATACGCAGTATTTT,CASSQRGGVDTQYF,TRBV9,NA,NA,TRBJ2-3
TGTGCCAGCAGCTTAGCGCACGGGGGATCCTACAATGAGCAGTTCTTC,CASSLAHGGSYNEQFF,TRBV7-9,NA,once,TRBJ2-1
TGTGCCAGCTCACCATACCTAACCCAGGGTAACGGAAACACCATATATTTT,CASSPYLTQGNGNTIYF,TRBV18,NA,NA,TRBJ1-3
TGTGCCTGGAGGGGACAGGCCCAATGGACCGGGGAGCTGTTTTTT,CAWRGQAQWTGELFF,TRBV30,TRBD1,NA,TRBJ2-2
TGTGCCAGCAGTGAGGCTCGCGCGGGGGGATGGGAGACCCAGTACTTC,CASSEARAGGWETQYF,TRBV2,TRBD2,NA,TRBJ2-5
TGTGCCAGCAGTCATGACAGGGGGCCCTACAATGAGCAGTTCTTC,CASSHDRGPYNEQFF,TRBV6-5,TRBD1,NA,TRBJ2-1
TGCGCCAGCAGCCAGAGGCCGGGGGAGACCCAGTACTTC,CASSQRPGETQYF,TRBV4-1,NA,NA,TRBJ2-5
TGCGCCAGCAGCTTGGGCCAAGCGAGCTCCTACAATGAGCAGTTCTTC,CASSLGQASSYNEQFF,TRBV5-1,NA,NA,TRBJ2-1
TGTGCCAGCAGTTACCCGGGTGGTGCTAGCACAGATACGCAGTATTTT,CASSYPGGASTDTQYF,TRBV6-6,NA,NA,TRBJ2-3
TGTGCCAGCAGTGAGAGTTCCTACGAGCAGTACTTC,CASSESSYEQYF,TRBV6-1,NA,NA,TRBJ2-7
TGTGCCAGCAGCTCGGAGGACGGGTACAATCAGCCCCAGCATTTT,CASSSEDGYNQPQHF,TRBV7-9,NA,NA,TRBJ1-5
TGCGCCAGCAGCACCGCCGGGACAGGGACAGGATCACCCCTCCACTTT,CASSTAGTGTGSPLHF,TRBV5-1,TRBD1,NA,TRBJ1-6
TGCGCCAGCAGCACCAGGACAGGGGGGGACGAGCAGTACTTC,CASSTRTGGDEQYF,TRBV5-1,TRBD1,NA,TRBJ2-7
TGTGCCAGCTCAGCCTACCCGGGACTAGGGAGCACAGATACGCAGTATTTT,CASSAYPGLGSTDTQYF,TRBV18,TRBD2,NA,TRBJ2-3
TGCGCCAGCAGGGGCGGGGACTCACTAGCGGGGGAAGAGACCCAGTACTTC,CASRGGDSLAGEETQYF,TRBV10-2,TRBD2,NA,TRBJ2-5
TGTGCCAGCAGCCGGACAGGGAATAATTCACCCCTCCACTTT,CASSRTGNNSPLHF,TRBV28,TRBD1,NA,TRBJ1-6
TGTGCCAGCAGCCAAGATCAACGGGGTACTCTCTATGGCTACACCTTC,CASSQDQRGTLYGYTF,TRBV4-2,NA,NA,TRBJ1-2